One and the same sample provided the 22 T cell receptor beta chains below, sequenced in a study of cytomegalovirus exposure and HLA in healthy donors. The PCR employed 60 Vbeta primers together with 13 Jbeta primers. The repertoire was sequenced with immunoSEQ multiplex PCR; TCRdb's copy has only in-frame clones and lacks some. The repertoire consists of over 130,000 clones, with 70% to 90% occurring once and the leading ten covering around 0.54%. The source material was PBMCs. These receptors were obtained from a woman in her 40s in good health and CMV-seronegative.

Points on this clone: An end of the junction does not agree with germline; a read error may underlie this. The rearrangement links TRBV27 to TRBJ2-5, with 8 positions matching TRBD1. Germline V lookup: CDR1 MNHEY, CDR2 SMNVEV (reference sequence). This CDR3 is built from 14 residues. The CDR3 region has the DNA TGTGCCAGCAGTTTACAGGGGGCGTCAGAGGCCCAGTACTTC. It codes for CASSLQGASEAQYF.

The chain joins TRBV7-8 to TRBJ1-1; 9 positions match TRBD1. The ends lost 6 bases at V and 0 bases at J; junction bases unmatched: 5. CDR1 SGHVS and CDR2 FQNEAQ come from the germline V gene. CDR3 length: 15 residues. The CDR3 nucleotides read TGTGCCAGCAGACGGACAGGGGCCATGAACACTGAAGCTTTCTTT. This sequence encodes CASRRTGAMNTEAFF.

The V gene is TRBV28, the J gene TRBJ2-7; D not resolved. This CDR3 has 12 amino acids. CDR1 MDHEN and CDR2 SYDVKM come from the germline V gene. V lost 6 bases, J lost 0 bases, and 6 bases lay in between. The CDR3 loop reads CASSYLSYEQYF. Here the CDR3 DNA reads TGTGCCAGCAGCTATCTCTCCTACGAGCAGTACTTC.

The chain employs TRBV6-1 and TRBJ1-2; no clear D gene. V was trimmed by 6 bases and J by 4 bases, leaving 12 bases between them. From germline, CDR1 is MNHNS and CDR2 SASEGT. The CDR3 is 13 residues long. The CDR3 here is CASRLRRGYGYTF. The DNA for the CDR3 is TGTGCCAGCAGACTCCGGCGCGGCTATGGCTACACCTTC.

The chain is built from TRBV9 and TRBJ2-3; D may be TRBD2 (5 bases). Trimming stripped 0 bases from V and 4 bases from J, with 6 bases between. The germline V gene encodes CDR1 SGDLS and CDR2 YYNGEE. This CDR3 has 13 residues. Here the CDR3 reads CASSVAGADTQYF. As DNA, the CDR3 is TGTGCCAGCAGCGTAGCCGGGGCAGATACGCAGTATTTT.

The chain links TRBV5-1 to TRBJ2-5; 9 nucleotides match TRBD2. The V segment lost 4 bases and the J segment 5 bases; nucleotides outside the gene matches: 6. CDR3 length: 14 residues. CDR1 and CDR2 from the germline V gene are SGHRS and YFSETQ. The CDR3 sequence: CASSGGRVGETQYF. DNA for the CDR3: TGCGCCAGCAGCGGCGGGAGGGTGGGGGAGACCCAGTACTTC.

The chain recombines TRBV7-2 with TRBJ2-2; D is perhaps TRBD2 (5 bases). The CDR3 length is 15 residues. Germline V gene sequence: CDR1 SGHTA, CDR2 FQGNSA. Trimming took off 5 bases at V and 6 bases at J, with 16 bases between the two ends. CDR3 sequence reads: CASSPQLVVPGELFF. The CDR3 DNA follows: TGTGCCAGCAGCCCACAACTAGTGGTCCCCGGGGAGCTGTTTTTT. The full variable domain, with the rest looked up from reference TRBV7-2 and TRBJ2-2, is GAGVSQSPSNKVTEKGKDVELRCDPISGHTALYWYRQSLGQGLEFLIYFQGNSAPDKSGLPSDRFSAERTGGSVSTLTIQRTQQEDSAVYLCASSPQLVVPGELFFGEGSRLTVL.

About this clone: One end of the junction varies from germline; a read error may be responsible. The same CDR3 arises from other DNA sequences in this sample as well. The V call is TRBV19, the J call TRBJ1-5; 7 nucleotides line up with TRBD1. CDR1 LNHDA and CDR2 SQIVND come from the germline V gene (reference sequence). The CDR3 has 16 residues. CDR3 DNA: TGCGCCAGTAGTAGTGTGGCAGACAGGGACGATCAGCCCCAGCATTTT. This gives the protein CASSSVADRDDQPQHF. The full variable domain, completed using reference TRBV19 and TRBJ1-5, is DGGITQSPKYLFRKEGQNVTLSCEQNLNHDAMYWYRQDPGQGLRLIYYSQIVNDFQKGDIAEGYSVSREKKESFPLTVTSAQKNPTAFYLCASSSVADRDDQPQHFGDGTRLSIL.

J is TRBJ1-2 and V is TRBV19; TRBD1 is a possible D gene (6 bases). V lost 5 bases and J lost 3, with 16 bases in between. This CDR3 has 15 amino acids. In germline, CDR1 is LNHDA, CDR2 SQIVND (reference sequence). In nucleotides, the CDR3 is TGTGCCAGTAGTTTCCAGGGGCACCTCGACTATGGCTACACCTTC. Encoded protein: CASSFQGHLDYGYTF.

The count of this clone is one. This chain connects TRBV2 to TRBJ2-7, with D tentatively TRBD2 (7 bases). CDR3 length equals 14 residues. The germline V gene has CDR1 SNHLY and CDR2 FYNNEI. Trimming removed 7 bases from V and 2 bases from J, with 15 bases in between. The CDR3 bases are TGTGCCAGCATAAAGGGGGGGTCAGCCTACGAGCAGTACTTC. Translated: CASIKGGSAYEQYF.

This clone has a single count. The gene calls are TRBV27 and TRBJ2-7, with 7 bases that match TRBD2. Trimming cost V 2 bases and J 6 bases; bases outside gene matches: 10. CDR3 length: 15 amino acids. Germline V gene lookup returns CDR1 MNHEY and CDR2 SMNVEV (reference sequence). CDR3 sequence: CASSLLASGIGEQYF. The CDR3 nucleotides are TGTGCCAGCAGTTTACTCGCTAGCGGCATTGGCGAGCAGTACTTC.

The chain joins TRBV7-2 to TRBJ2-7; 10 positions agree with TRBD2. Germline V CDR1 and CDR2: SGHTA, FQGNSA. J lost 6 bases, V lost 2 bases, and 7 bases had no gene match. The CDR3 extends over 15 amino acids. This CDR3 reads CASSLMLAGAPEQYF. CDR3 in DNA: TGTGCCAGCAGCTTAATGCTAGCGGGGGCCCCCGAGCAGTACTTC.

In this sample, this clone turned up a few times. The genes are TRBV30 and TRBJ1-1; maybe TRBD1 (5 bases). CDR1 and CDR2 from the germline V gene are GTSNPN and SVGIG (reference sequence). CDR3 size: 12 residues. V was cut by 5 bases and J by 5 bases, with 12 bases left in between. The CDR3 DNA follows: TGTGCCTGGTATAAAAGGGGAACTGAAGCTTTCTTT. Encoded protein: CAWYKRGTEAFF.

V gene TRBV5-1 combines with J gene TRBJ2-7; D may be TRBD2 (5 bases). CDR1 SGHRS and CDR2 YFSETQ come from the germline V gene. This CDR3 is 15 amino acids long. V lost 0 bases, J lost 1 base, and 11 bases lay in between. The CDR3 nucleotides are TGCGCCAGCAGCTTGGACGGGGAACCATCCTACGAGCAGTACTTC. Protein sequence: CASSLDGEPSYEQYF.

For the CDR3, the DNA is TGTGCCAGCAGTTTGACTCAGGGGAAGGGGCCTTATACGCAGTATTTT. Translated: CASSLTQGKGPYTQYF. The V gene is TRBV28, the J gene TRBJ2-3; perhaps TRBD1 as D (6 bases). CDR3 size: 16 residues. The germline V gene has CDR1 MDHEN and CDR2 SYDVKM. Trimming left V 3 bases short and J 7 bases short, with 20 bases between.

The CDR3 sequence: CASSLGTSGSAYEQYF. DNA of the CDR3: TGTGCCAGCAGCTTAGGGACTAGCGGGAGTGCCTACGAGCAGTACTTC. The chain has TRBV5-4 and TRBJ2-7, with TRBD2 matching 14 bases. V shed 2 bases, J shed 2 bases, and the junction held 3 bases outside the gene matches. The CDR3 runs 16 residues. CDR1 and CDR2 (germline): SGHNT, YYREEE (reference sequence).

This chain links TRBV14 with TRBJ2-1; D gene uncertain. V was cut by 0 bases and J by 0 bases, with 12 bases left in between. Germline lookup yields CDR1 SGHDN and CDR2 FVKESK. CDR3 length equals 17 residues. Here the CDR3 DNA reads TGTGCCAGCAGCCAAGATCTGGAGCAGAGCTCCTACAATGAGCAGTTCTTC. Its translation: CASSQDLEQSSYNEQFF.

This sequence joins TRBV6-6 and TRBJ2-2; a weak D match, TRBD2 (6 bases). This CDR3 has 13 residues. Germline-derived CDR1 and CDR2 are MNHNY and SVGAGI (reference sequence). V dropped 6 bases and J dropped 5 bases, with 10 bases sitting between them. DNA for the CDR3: TGTGCCAGCAGACAAGGAGGGACCGGGGAGCTGTTTTTT. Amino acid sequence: CASRQGGTGELFF.

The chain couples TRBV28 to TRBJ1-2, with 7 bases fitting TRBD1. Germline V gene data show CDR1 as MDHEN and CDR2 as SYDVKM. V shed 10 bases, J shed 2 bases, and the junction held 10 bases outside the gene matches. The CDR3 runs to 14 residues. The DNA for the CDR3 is TGTGCCACCCTCGTTTACAGGGGCAACTATGGCTACACCTTC. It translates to CATLVYRGNYGYTF.

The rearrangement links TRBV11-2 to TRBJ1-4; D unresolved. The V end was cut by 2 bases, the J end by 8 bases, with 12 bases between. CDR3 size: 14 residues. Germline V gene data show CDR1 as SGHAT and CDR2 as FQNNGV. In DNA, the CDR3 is TGTGCCAGCAGCTTAACCGGGATTGGAGAAAAACTGTTTTTT. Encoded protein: CASSLTGIGEKLFF.

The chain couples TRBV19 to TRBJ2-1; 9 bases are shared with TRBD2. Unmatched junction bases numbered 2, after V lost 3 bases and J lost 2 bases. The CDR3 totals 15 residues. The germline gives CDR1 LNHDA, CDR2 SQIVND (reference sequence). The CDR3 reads CASSMGTSPYNEQFF. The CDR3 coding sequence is TGTGCCAGTAGTATGGGGACTAGCCCCTACAATGAGCAGTTCTTC.

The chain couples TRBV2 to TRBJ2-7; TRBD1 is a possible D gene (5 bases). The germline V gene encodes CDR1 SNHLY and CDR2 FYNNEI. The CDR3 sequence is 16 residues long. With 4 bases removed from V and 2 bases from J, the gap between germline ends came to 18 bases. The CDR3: CASSAARATGAYEQYF. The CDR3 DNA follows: TGTGCCAGCAGTGCCGCCAGGGCTACCGGAGCCTACGAGCAGTACTTC. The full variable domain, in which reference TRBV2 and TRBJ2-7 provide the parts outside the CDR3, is EPEVTQTPSHQVTQMGQEVILRCVPISNHLYFYWYRQILGQKVEFLVSFYNNEISEKSEIFDDQFSVERPDGSNFTLKIRSTKLEDSAMYFCASSAARATGAYEQYFGPGTRLTVT.